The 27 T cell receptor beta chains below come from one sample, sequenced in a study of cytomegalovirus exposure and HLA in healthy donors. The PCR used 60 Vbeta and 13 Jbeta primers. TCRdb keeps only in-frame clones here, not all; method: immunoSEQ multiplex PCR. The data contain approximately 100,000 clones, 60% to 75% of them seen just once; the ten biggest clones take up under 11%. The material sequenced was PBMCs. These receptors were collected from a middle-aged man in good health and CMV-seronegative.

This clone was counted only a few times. DNA of the CDR3: TGCGCCAGCAGCTTGGCTTCAGGGACTGAAGCTTTCTTT. Translated, it gives CASSLASGTEAFF. V is TRBV5-1 and J is TRBJ1-1; a possible D gene is TRBD1 (5 bases). This CDR3 contains 13 residues. Germline CDR1 and CDR2: SGHRS and YFSETQ. Trimming left V 0 bases short and J 5 bases short, with 8 bases between.

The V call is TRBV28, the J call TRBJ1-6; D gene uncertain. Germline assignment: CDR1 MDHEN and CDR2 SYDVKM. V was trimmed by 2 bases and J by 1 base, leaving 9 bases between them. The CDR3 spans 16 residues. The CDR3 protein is CASSLMQASYNSPLHF. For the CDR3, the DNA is TGTGCCAGCAGTTTAATGCAGGCGTCCTATAATTCACCCCTCCACTTT.

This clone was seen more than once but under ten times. Here the CDR3 DNA reads TGTGCCAGTAGTCCAAGAACTAGCGGTTCCTACGAGCAGTACTTC. Translated, it gives CASSPRTSGSYEQYF. The rearrangement joins TRBV19 to TRBJ2-7; 8 nucleotides line up with TRBD2. Trimming took 5 bases from V and 1 from J; bases not matched to a gene: 7. Germline V gene sequence: CDR1 LNHDA, CDR2 SQIVND (reference sequence). The CDR3 covers 15 residues.

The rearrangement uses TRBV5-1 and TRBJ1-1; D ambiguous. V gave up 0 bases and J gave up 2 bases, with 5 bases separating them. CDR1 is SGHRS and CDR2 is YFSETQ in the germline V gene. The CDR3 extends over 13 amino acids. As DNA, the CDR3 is TGCGCCAGCAGCTTGGAGCTAAACACTGAAGCTTTCTTT. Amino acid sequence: CASSLELNTEAFF.

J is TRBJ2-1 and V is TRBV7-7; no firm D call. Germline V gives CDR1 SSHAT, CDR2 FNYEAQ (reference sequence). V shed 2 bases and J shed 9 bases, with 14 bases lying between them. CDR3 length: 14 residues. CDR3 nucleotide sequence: TGTGCCAGCAGCTTATCACCGTCGGTCGGTGAGCAGTTCTTC. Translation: CASSLSPSVGEQFF.

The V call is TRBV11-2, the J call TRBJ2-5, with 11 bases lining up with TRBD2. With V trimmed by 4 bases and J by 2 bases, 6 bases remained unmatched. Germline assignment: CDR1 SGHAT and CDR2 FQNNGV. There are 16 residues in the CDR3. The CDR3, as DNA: TGTGCCAGCAGCTCCCGACTAGCGGGGTCACAAGAGACCCAGTACTTC. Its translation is CASSSRLAGSQETQYF.

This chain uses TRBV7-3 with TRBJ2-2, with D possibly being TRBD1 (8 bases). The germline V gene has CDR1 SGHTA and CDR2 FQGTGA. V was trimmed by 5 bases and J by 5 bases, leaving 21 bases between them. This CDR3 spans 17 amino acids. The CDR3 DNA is TGTGCCAGCAGCCCCGGGGGGAGACAGGGGAAAACCGGGGAGCTGTTTTTT. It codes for CASSPGGRQGKTGELFF.

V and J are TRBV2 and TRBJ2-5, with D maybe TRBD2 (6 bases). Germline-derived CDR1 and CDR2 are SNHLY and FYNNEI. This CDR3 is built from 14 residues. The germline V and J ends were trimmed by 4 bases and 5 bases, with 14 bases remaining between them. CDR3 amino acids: CASSGRTNMETQYF. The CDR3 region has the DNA TGTGCCAGCAGTGGCAGGACTAACATGGAGACCCAGTACTTC.

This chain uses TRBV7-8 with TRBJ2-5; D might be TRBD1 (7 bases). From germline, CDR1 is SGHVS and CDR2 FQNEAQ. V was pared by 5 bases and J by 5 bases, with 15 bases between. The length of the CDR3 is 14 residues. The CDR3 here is CASSLRGETETQYF. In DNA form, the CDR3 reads TGTGCCAGCAGCCTCAGGGGGGAGACGGAGACCCAGTACTTC.

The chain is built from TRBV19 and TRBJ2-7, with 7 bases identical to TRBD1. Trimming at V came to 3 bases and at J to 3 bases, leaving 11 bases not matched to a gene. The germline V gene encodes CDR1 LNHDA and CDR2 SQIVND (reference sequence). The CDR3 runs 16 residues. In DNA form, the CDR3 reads TGTGCCAGTAGTATTGGCCGGGACAGCCCGAACTACGAGCAGTACTTC. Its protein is CASSIGRDSPNYEQYF.

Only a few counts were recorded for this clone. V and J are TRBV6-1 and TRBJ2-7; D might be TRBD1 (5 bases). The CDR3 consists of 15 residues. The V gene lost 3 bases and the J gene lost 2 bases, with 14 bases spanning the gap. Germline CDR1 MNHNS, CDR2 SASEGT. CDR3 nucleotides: TGTGCCAGCAGTGAGATGACAAGGGGCCCCTACGAGCAGTACTTC. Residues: CASSEMTRGPYEQYF.

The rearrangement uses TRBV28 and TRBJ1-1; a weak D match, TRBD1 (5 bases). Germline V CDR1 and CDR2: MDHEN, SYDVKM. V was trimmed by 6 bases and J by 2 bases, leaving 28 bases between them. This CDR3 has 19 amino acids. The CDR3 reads CASRGLELGPQVKNTEAFF. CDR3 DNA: TGTGCCAGCAGGGGTCTAGAGTTGGGTCCACAGGTAAAAAACACTGAAGCTTTCTTT.

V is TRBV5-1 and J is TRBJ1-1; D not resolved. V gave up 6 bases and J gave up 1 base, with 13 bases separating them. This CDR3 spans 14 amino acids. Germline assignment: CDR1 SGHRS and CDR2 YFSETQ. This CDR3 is CASNMGGPNTEAFF. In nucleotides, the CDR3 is TGCGCCAGCAACATGGGAGGGCCGAACACTGAAGCTTTCTTT.

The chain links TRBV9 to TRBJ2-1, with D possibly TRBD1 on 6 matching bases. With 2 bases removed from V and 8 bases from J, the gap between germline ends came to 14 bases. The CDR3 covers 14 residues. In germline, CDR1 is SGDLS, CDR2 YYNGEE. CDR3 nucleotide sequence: TGTGCCAGCAGCGTTCAAACAGGGTCAGATGAGCAGTTCTTC. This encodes CASSVQTGSDEQFF.

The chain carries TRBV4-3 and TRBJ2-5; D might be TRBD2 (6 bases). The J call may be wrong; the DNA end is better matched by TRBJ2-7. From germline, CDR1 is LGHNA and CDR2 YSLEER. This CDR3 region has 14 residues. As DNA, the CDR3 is TGCGCCAGCAGCCAAGAGGAGGGGACCTACGAGCAGTACTTC. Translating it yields CASSQEEGTYEQYF.

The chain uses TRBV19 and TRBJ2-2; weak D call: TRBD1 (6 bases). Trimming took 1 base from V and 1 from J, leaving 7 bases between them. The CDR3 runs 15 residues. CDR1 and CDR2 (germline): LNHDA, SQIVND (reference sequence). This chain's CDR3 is CASSIGGGNTGELFF. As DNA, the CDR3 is TGTGCCAGTAGTATAGGAGGGGGGAACACCGGGGAGCTGTTTTTT.

CDR3 nucleotide sequence: TGTGCCAGCAGCGCTCGGCAAGGGACAGGGGGTACCGGGGAGCTGTTTTTT. Translation gives CASSARQGTGGTGELFF. The chain joins TRBV9 to TRBJ2-2, with 11 bases identical to TRBD1. The length of the CDR3 is 17 residues. Per germline, CDR1 SGDLS and CDR2 YYNGEE. Germline trimming cut 3 bases from V and 5 bases from J; bases unmatched to any gene: 9.

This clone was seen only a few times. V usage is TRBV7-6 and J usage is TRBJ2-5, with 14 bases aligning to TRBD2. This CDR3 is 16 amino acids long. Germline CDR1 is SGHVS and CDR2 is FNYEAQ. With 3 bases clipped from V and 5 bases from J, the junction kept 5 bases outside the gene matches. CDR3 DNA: TGTGCCAGCAGCTTGACTAGCGGGGGGGCGTGGGAGACCCAGTACTTC. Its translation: CASSLTSGGAWETQYF.

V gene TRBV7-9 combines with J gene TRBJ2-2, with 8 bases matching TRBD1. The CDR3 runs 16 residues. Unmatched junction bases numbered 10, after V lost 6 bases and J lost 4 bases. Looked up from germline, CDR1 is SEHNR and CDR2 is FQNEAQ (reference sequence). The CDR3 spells CASRPNGQGGTGELFF. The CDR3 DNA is TGTGCCAGCAGACCTAATGGACAGGGAGGCACCGGGGAGCTGTTTTTT. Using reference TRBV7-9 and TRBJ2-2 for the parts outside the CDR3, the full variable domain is DTGVSQNPRHKITKRGQNVTFRCDPISEHNRLYWYRQTLGQGPEFLTYFQNEAQLEKSRLLSDRFSAERPKGSFSTLEIQRTEQGDSAMYLCASRPNGQGGTGELFFGEGSRLTVL.

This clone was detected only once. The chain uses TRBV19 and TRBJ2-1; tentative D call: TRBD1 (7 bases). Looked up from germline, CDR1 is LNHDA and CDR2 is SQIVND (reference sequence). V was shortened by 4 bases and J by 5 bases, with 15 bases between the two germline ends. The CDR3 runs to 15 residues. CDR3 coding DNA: TGTGCCAGTAGTAGAAAGGCGGGACAGAACAATGAGCAGTTCTTC. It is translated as CASSRKAGQNNEQFF.

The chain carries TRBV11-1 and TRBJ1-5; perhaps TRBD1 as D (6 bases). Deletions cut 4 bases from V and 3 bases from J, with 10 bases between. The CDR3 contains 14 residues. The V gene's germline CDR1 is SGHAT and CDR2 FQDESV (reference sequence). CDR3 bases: TGTGCCAGCAGCTCGGACAGAACCAATCAGCCCCAGCATTTT. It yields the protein CASSSDRTNQPQHF.

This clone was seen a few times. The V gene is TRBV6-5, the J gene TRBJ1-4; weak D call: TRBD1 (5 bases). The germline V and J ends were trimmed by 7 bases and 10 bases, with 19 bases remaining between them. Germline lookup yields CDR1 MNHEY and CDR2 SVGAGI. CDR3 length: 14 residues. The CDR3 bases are TGTGCCAGCACCGACAGCTTAGGACGCGGAAAACTGTTTTTT. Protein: CASTDSLGRGKLFF.

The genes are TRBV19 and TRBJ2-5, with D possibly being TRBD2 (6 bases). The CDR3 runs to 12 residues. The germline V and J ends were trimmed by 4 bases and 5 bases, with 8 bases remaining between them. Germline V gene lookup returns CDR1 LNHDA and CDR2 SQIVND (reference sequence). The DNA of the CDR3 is TGTGCCAGTAGTACGGGGGTTGAGACCCAGTACTTC. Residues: CASSTGVETQYF.

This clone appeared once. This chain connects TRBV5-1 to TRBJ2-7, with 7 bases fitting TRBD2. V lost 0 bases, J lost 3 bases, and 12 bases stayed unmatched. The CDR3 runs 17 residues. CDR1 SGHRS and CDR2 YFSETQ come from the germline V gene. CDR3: CASSLGGREGQVYEQYF. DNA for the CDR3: TGCGCCAGCAGCTTGGGGGGTAGGGAGGGTCAAGTCTACGAGCAGTACTTC.

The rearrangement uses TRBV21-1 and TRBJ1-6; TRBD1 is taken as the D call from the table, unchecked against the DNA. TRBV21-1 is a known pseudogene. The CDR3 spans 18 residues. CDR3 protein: CASSKQCHRGRRRSPLHF. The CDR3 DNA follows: TGTGCCAGCAGCAAACAGTGTCACAGGGGTAGAAGAAGATCACCCCTCCACTTT.

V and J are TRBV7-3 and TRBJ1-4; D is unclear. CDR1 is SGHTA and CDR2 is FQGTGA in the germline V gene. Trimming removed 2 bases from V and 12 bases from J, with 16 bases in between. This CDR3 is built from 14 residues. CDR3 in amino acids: CASSLEVSAPELFF. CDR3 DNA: TGTGCCAGCAGCTTAGAAGTCAGCGCCCCAGAACTGTTTTTT.

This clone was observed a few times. This CDR3 reads CATEGNTIYF. The CDR3, as DNA: TGTGCCACAGAGGGAAACACCATATATTTT. The chain uses TRBV15 and TRBJ1-3; no clear D. Trimming removed 9 bases from V and 4 bases from J, with 4 bases in between. CDR1 and CDR2 (germline): LNHNV, YYDKDF (reference sequence). CDR3 length: 10 residues.